The T cell receptor beta chain under discussion was sequenced for a study of T cell responses to AZD1222 COVID-19 vaccine. Whole-study findings and limits: Sampled repertoires all dated from after the peak T cell response. Spike-specific TCR breadth and depth were elevated following two AZD1222 doses.

On this clone itself: Its target is unknown.

The germline CDR1 and CDR2 sequences are MNHEY and SMNVEV (reference sequence). V was pared by 6 bases and J by 10 bases, with 18 bases between. The CDR3 consists of 13 residues. The method was immunoSEQ multiplex PCR; TCRdb's version includes in-frame clones alone and lacks a portion of them. The repertoire holds about 120,000 clones, with around 93% as singletons. J is TRBJ1-2 and V is TRBV27; TRBD1 might be the D (6 bases). The clonotype was recovered from an adult who received the AZD1222 COVID-19 vaccine. The sample here was peripheral blood, taken 28 days after the second AZD1222 dose. In nucleotides, the CDR3 is TGTGCCAGCAGCCCGTTTCGGGGGGCCCACTACACCTTC. Translating it yields CASSPFRGAHYTF.